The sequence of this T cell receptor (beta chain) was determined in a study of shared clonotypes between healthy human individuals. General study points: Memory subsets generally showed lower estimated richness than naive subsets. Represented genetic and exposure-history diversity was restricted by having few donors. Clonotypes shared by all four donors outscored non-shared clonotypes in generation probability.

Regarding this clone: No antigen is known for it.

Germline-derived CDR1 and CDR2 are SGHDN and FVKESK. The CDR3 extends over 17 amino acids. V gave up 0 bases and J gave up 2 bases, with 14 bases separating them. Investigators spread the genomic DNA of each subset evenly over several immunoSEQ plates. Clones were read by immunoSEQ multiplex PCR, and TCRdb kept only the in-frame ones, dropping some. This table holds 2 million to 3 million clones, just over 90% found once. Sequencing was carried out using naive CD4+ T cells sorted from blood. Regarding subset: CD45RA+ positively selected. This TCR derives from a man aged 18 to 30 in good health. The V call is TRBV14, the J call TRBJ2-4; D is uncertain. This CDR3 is CASSQDELSGTKNIQYF. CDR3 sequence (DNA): TGTGCCAGCAGCCAAGATGAGTTGTCAGGAACCAAAAACATTCAGTACTTC.